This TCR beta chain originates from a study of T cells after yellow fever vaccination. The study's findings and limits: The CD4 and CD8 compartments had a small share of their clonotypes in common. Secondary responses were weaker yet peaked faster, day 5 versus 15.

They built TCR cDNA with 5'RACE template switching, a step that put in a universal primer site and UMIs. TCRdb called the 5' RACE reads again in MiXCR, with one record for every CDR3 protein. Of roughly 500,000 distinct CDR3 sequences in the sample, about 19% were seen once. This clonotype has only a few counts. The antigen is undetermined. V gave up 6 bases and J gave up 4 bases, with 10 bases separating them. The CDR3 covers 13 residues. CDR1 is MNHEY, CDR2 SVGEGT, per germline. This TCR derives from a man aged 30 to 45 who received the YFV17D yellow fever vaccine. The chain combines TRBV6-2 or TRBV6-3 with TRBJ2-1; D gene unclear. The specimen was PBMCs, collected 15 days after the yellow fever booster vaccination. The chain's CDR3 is CASSPHEYNEQFF. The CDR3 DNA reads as TGTGCCAGCAGCCCCCACGAATACAATGAGCAGTTCTTC.